Included here is one TCR beta chain sequence, with context. The target antigen is unknown. TCRdb's table, derived via immunoSEQ multiplex PCR, lists solely in-frame clones and lacks some. The table lists about 73,000 clones, 85% to 95% of them singletons, with around 3.2% in the top ten. The length of the CDR3 is 18 residues. Germline CDR1 MNHEY, CDR2 SMNVEV (reference sequence). V shed 5 bases, J shed 0 bases, and the junction held 15 bases outside the gene matches. This record belongs to a study of cytomegalovirus exposure and HLA in healthy donors. Study-wide results and limits: Subsequent analysis revealed that first-cohort TCR clusters tended to co-occur in the approximately 120 validation repertoires.

Sequencing was performed on PBMCs. This sequence was found in a man aged 18 to 30 in good health and CMV-seronegative. V gene TRBV27 combines with J gene TRBJ1-1; 7 bases agree with TRBD1. In DNA, the CDR3 is TGTGCCAGCAGTCCACTTCGACAGGGTCGGAGGATGAACACTGAAGCTTTCTTT. Protein: CASSPLRQGRRMNTEAFF.